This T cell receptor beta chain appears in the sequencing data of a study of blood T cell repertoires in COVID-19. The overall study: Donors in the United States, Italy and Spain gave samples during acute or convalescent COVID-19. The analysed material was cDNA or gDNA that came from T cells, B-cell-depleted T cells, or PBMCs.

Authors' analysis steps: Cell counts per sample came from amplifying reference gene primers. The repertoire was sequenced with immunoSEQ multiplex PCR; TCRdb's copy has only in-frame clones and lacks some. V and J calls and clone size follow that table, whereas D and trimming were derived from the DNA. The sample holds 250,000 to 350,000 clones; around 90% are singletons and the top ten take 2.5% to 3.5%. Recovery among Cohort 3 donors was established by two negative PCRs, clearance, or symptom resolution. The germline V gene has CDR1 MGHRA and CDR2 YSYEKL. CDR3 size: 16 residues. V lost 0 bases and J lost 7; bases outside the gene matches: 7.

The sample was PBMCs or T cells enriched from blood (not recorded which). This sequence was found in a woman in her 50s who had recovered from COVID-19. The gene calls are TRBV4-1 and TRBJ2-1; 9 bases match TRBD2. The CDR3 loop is CASSQELAGVRNEQFF. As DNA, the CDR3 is TGCGCCAGCAGCCAAGAGTTAGCGGGAGTTAGAAATGAGCAGTTCTTC.